Listed below are T cell receptor beta chains from one sample, sequenced in a study of blood T cell repertoires in COVID-19. Assay: immunoSEQ multiplex PCR; the TCRdb copy retains only in-frame clones and omits some. The profile shows approximately 130,000 clones, around 85% of them singletons. What was sequenced was peripheral blood. Source of these receptors: a human donor in a cohort sampled during active COVID-19. Both conserved end residues are trimmed from each CDR3. Each record gives: V gene, clone size, J gene, CDR3 protein. Some rows mark clone size as missing; the rest say once, few, many or name a class of expanded clone.

V gene: TRBV11-2
clone size: -
J gene: TRBJ2-7
CDR3 protein: ASSLDHGEQY

V gene: TRBV11-2
clone size: -
J gene: TRBJ2-3
CDR3 protein: ASSIVGQGISDTQY

V gene: TRBV19
clone size: -
J gene: TRBJ1-1
CDR3 protein: ASSVSHRDSTEAF

V gene: TRBV29-1
clone size: -
J gene: TRBJ1-3
CDR3 protein: SVVKGSGNTIY

V gene: TRBV4-3
clone size: -
J gene: TRBJ1-6
CDR3 protein: ASSQSPTGGISPLH

V gene: TRBV10-1
clone size: -
J gene: TRBJ1-1
CDR3 protein: ASSDGPRLMNTEAF

V gene: TRBV7-2
clone size: -
J gene: TRBJ2-3
CDR3 protein: ASSSSTDTQY

V gene: TRBV10-2
clone size: -
J gene: TRBJ1-4
CDR3 protein: ASRQPATNEKLF

V gene: TRBV19
clone size: -
J gene: TRBJ2-5
CDR3 protein: ASSPVRGTQY

V gene: TRBV24-1
clone size: -
J gene: TRBJ2-2
CDR3 protein: ATGRGENTGELF

V gene: TRBV5-4
clone size: -
J gene: TRBJ2-3
CDR3 protein: ASSMTSGAGDTQY

V gene: TRBV9
clone size: -
J gene: TRBJ2-1
CDR3 protein: ASSVTSGRALGEQF

V gene: TRBV7-2
clone size: -
J gene: TRBJ2-3
CDR3 protein: ASSAKQGSLDTQY

V gene: TRBV30
clone size: once
J gene: TRBJ1-5
CDR3 protein: AWGPGTGGNQPQH

V gene: TRBV30
clone size: -
J gene: TRBJ1-2
CDR3 protein: AWTGLQLNYGYT

V gene: TRBV7-3
clone size: once
J gene: TRBJ2-3
CDR3 protein: ASSLVPAGAGSDTQY

V gene: TRBV5-4
clone size: -
J gene: TRBJ2-3
CDR3 protein: ASSLVIGARTVGDTQY

V gene: TRBV6-2/TRBV6-3
clone size: -
J gene: TRBJ2-3
CDR3 protein: ASSYYSTDTQY

V gene: TRBV9
clone size: -
J gene: TRBJ2-2
CDR3 protein: ASSVGSGRGGGELF

V gene: TRBV5-4
clone size: -
J gene: TRBJ2-1
CDR3 protein: ASSSRTRGLHEQF

V gene: TRBV29-1
clone size: -
J gene: TRBJ1-2
CDR3 protein: SVGMGTGNYGYT

V gene: TRBV15
clone size: -
J gene: TRBJ2-3
CDR3 protein: ATSSTGTASRFADTQY

V gene: TRBV29-1
clone size: once
J gene: TRBJ1-1
CDR3 protein: SVATASMNTEAF

V gene: TRBV6-2/TRBV6-3
clone size: -
J gene: TRBJ1-2
CDR3 protein: ASSYTTSVEKGLRVNGYT

V gene: TRBV3-1/TRBV3-2
clone size: -
J gene: TRBJ2-1
CDR3 protein: ASSPGRHRFNEQF

V gene: TRBV19
clone size: -
J gene: TRBJ1-3
CDR3 protein: ASSASWDTGNTIY

V gene: TRBV30
clone size: -
J gene: TRBJ2-3
CDR3 protein: ALRIRGGAGTQY

V gene: TRBV10-2
clone size: few
J gene: TRBJ2-2
CDR3 protein: ASSESGLPGELF

V gene: TRBV11-3
clone size: -
J gene: TRBJ2-1
CDR3 protein: ASSLGTSGDEQF

V gene: TRBV5-1
clone size: -
J gene: TRBJ2-7
CDR3 protein: ASSLPFGTGSYEQY

V gene: TRBV10-1
clone size: -
J gene: TRBJ1-3
CDR3 protein: ASSLLPRAVGNTIY

V gene: TRBV3-1/TRBV3-2
clone size: -
J gene: TRBJ2-1
CDR3 protein: ASSQSGGAFNEQF

V gene: TRBV7-6
clone size: -
J gene: TRBJ1-1
CDR3 protein: ASSPGTVPLMNTEAF

V gene: TRBV6-5
clone size: -
J gene: TRBJ2-7
CDR3 protein: ASSRTASYEQY

V gene: TRBV4-3
clone size: -
J gene: TRBJ2-2
CDR3 protein: ASSQGSAGGELF

V gene: TRBV9
clone size: -
J gene: TRBJ1-4
CDR3 protein: ASSPNAGMGEKLF

V gene: TRBV21-1
clone size: -
J gene: TRBJ2-3
CDR3 protein: ATLETSGGGTDTQY

V gene: TRBV7-3
clone size: -
J gene: TRBJ2-3
CDR3 protein: ASSARAGSGTQY

V gene: TRBV27
clone size: once
J gene: TRBJ2-3
CDR3 protein: ASSLLRSREGLGTQY

V gene: TRBV19
clone size: -
J gene: TRBJ2-1
CDR3 protein: ASSFGQSLNEQF

V gene: TRBV9
clone size: -
J gene: TRBJ2-3
CDR3 protein: ASSLRGGADTQY

V gene: TRBV6-5
clone size: -
J gene: TRBJ2-2
CDR3 protein: ASSPLGFNIGELF

V gene: TRBV13
clone size: -
J gene: TRBJ2-4
CDR3 protein: ASSPGGRGGEDIQY

V gene: TRBV7-6
clone size: -
J gene: TRBJ1-6
CDR3 protein: ASSLAAGSRGVYSPLH

V gene: TRBV7-7
clone size: -
J gene: TRBJ2-3
CDR3 protein: ASSLGWAGGTDTQY

V gene: TRBV7-2
clone size: once
J gene: TRBJ1-2
CDR3 protein: ASSLASTGHYT

V gene: TRBV15
clone size: -
J gene: TRBJ1-1
CDR3 protein: ATSRGTDTEAF

V gene: TRBV3-1/TRBV3-2
clone size: -
J gene: TRBJ1-2
CDR3 protein: ASSQVGKGGYT

V gene: TRBV12-3/TRBV12-4
clone size: -
J gene: TRBJ2-3
CDR3 protein: ASSWAGVDTQY

V gene: TRBV10-2
clone size: -
J gene: TRBJ1-2
CDR3 protein: ASSGTPPGSNYGYT

V gene: TRBV5-1
clone size: -
J gene: TRBJ1-1
CDR3 protein: ASSDRVGTEAF

V gene: TRBV4-2
clone size: -
J gene: TRBJ2-5
CDR3 protein: ASSQDSALAEETQY

V gene: TRBV5-6
clone size: -
J gene: TRBJ2-2
CDR3 protein: ASSLRGGELF

V gene: TRBV6-5
clone size: -
J gene: TRBJ1-6
CDR3 protein: ASRLQGAMNSPLH

V gene: TRBV29-1
clone size: -
J gene: TRBJ2-5
CDR3 protein: SVVSRSGGTQY

V gene: TRBV24-1
clone size: -
J gene: TRBJ2-1
CDR3 protein: ATSDPGGSGNEQF

V gene: TRBV7-8
clone size: many
J gene: TRBJ2-7
CDR3 protein: ASSPRDSSYEQY

V gene: TRBV4-3
clone size: -
J gene: TRBJ2-3
CDR3 protein: ASSQETDHTQY

V gene: TRBV5-1
clone size: -
J gene: TRBJ1-1
CDR3 protein: ASSLKNGGGSLNTEAF

V gene: TRBV3-1/TRBV3-2
clone size: -
J gene: TRBJ1-5
CDR3 protein: ASSQGSRANQPQH